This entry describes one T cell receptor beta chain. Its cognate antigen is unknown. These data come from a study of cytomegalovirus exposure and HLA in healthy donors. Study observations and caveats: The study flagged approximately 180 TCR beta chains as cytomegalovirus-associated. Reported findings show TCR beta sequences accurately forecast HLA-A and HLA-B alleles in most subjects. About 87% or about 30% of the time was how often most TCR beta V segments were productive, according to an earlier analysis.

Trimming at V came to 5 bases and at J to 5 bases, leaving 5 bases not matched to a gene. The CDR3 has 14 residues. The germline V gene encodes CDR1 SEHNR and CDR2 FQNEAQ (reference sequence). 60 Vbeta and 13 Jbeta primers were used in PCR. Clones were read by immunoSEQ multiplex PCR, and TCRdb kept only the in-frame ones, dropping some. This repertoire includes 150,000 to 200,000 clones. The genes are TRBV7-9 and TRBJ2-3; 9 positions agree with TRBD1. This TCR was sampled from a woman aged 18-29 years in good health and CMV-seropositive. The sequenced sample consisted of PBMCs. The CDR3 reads CASSETGGRDTQYF. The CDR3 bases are TGTGCCAGCAGCGAGACAGGGGGAAGAGATACGCAGTATTTT.